This entry concerns a single T cell receptor beta chain. Deletions cut 1 base from V and 1 base from J, with 13 bases between. This CDR3 region has 16 residues. CDR1 is MNHNS, CDR2 SASEGT, per germline. This entry belongs to a study of a mutant IDH1 vaccine in newly diagnosed glioma. Method: immunoSEQ multiplex PCR; TCRdb's copy keeps in-frame clones and lacks some. The repertoire consists of some 61,000 clones, with about 86% occurring once and the leading ten covering 2.5% to 3.5%. Noted time point: baseline, week 1 (first vaccination visit). Regarding treatment: pre-vaccination baseline after standard-of-care therapy. Every donor had a new WHO grade 3 or 4 astrocytoma that was IDH1-mutant, with loss of nuclear ATRX.

The chain recombines TRBV6-1 with TRBJ1-1; D might be TRBD1 (5 bases). This TCR derives from a man aged 25 to 40 with glioma. The specimen was PBMCs, collected from a glioma patient treated with radiotherapy, temozolomide or both. The CDR3 nucleotides are TGTGCCAGCAGTGAAGGCCCAGGGAGGGGGAACACTGAAGCTTTCTTT. The encoded protein is CASSEGPGRGNTEAFF.